A selection of T cell receptor beta chains follows, all from one sample in a study of shared clonotypes between healthy human individuals. Repertoires were generated with immunoSEQ multiplex PCR, while TCRdb's copy carries only in-frame clones and drops some. This sample carries roughly 2.1 million clones, 93% of them seen once, and the ten largest clones take 1.5% to 2%. Sequencing input: naive CD8+ T cells from PBMCs. The receptors derive from a man between 18 and 35 years old in good health. Some clones in this sample may be carry-over from other donors' samples. The CDR3 runs from the conserved cysteine through the conserved F or W. The order of the fields is J gene, CDR3 length, V gene, clone size, CDR3 protein. Clone size is shown for a subset of rows, as once, few, many or a class of expanded clone.

j_gene: TRBJ1-5; len: 15; v_gene: TRBV7-9; abundance: .; CDR3aa: CASSEDSASNQPQHF
j_gene: TRBJ2-4; len: 20; v_gene: TRBV9; abundance: .; CDR3aa: CASSPRLAGLGMDAKNIQYF
j_gene: TRBJ2-3; len: 10; v_gene: TRBV29-1; abundance: .; CDR3aa: CSVEGDTQYF
j_gene: TRBJ1-4; len: 14; v_gene: TRBV6-1; abundance: .; CDR3aa: CASSERQGNEKLFF
j_gene: TRBJ1-1; len: 18; v_gene: TRBV5-1; abundance: .; CDR3aa: CASSLLDRGGPMNTEAFF
j_gene: TRBJ2-4; len: 16; v_gene: TRBV14; abundance: once; CDR3aa: CASSHLRRLAKNIQYF
j_gene: TRBJ1-2; len: 15; v_gene: TRBV5-4; abundance: .; CDR3aa: CASSFADRGNYGYTF
j_gene: TRBJ2-7; len: 19; v_gene: TRBV7-6; abundance: .; CDR3aa: CASSLYPKTLAGVFYEQYF
j_gene: TRBJ2-7; len: 15; v_gene: TRBV6-6; abundance: .; CDR3aa: CASSSGYQNRYEQYF
j_gene: TRBJ2-1; len: 17; v_gene: TRBV4-1; abundance: .; CDR3aa: CASSEQPPQEIYNEQFF
j_gene: TRBJ2-3; len: 13; v_gene: TRBV11-1; abundance: .; CDR3aa: CASRERGTDTQYF
j_gene: TRBJ2-3; len: 15; v_gene: TRBV27; abundance: .; CDR3aa: CASRPRVRSTDTQYF
j_gene: TRBJ2-1; len: 16; v_gene: TRBV27; abundance: .; CDR3aa: CASSLGYRPVYNEQFF
j_gene: TRBJ1-1; len: 13; v_gene: TRBV11-2; abundance: once; CDR3aa: CASSLGRWTEAFF
j_gene: TRBJ2-7; len: 15; v_gene: TRBV27; abundance: .; CDR3aa: CASSLSWAGADEQYF
j_gene: TRBJ2-1; len: 15; v_gene: TRBV15; abundance: .; CDR3aa: CATSRDETGYNEQFF
j_gene: TRBJ1-3; len: 15; v_gene: TRBV6-1; abundance: .; CDR3aa: CASRSGTGGGNTIYF
j_gene: TRBJ2-1; len: 13; v_gene: TRBV27; abundance: .; CDR3aa: CASSVVPYNEQFF
j_gene: TRBJ2-3; len: 13; v_gene: TRBV14; abundance: .; CDR3aa: CASRGGGTDTQYF
j_gene: TRBJ2-1; len: 17; v_gene: TRBV27; abundance: .; CDR3aa: CASSKFAGVMGYNEQFF
j_gene: TRBJ1-1; len: 13; v_gene: TRBV9; abundance: .; CDR3aa: CASKYLEGGEAFF
j_gene: TRBJ2-7; len: 12; v_gene: TRBV4-2; abundance: .; CDR3aa: CASSQGGGEQYF
j_gene: TRBJ1-2; len: 12; v_gene: TRBV4-1; abundance: .; CDR3aa: CASSQYLGGYTF
j_gene: TRBJ2-1; len: 15; v_gene: TRBV19; abundance: .; CDR3aa: CASSFVHSGYNEQFF
j_gene: TRBJ2-7; len: 13; v_gene: TRBV2; abundance: .; CDR3aa: CASEVVGHYEQYF
j_gene: TRBJ1-5; len: 15; v_gene: TRBV4-2; abundance: once; CDR3aa: CASSQYGQVNQPQHF
j_gene: TRBJ1-4; len: 20; v_gene: TRBV28; abundance: .; CDR3aa: CASSPREGTDFTGTNEKLFF
j_gene: TRBJ2-7; len: 14; v_gene: TRBV2; abundance: .; CDR3aa: CASSVVGRVHEQYF
j_gene: TRBJ2-7; len: 14; v_gene: TRBV18; abundance: .; CDR3aa: CASSPFSETYEQYF
j_gene: TRBJ2-1; len: 16; v_gene: TRBV9; abundance: .; CDR3aa: CASSTFGQGSNNEQFF
j_gene: TRBJ1-1; len: 15; v_gene: TRBV27; abundance: .; CDR3aa: CASSLRGPENTEAFF
j_gene: TRBJ2-5; len: 15; v_gene: TRBV7-9; abundance: .; CDR3aa: CASSLARQSWETQYF
j_gene: TRBJ1-2; len: 13; v_gene: TRBV28; abundance: .; CDR3aa: CASSLGGGNGYTF
j_gene: TRBJ1-2; len: 15; v_gene: TRBV7-9; abundance: once; CDR3aa: CASSLNQGAEYGYTF
j_gene: TRBJ2-1; len: 13; v_gene: TRBV7-9; abundance: .; CDR3aa: CASRHVSYNEQFF
j_gene: TRBJ2-3; len: 14; v_gene: TRBV9; abundance: .; CDR3aa: CASSRGRGTDTQYF
j_gene: TRBJ1-2; len: 13; v_gene: TRBV11-2; abundance: .; CDR3aa: CASSRGSHYGYTF
j_gene: TRBJ2-1; len: 13; v_gene: TRBV27; abundance: .; CDR3aa: CASSFSTGNEQFF
j_gene: TRBJ2-5; len: 14; v_gene: TRBV19; abundance: .; CDR3aa: CASREGGGQETQYF
j_gene: TRBJ2-7; len: 13; v_gene: TRBV28; abundance: .; CDR3aa: CASSLTASYEQYF
j_gene: TRBJ2-1; len: 20; v_gene: TRBV4-3; abundance: .; CDR3aa: CASSQSHRGGAKGPYNEQFF
j_gene: TRBJ1-1; len: 13; v_gene: TRBV28; abundance: .; CDR3aa: CASSLAGNTEAFF
j_gene: TRBJ2-7; len: 13; v_gene: TRBV27; abundance: once; CDR3aa: CASSWGSTYEQYF
j_gene: TRBJ2-1; len: 17; v_gene: TRBV7-7; abundance: .; CDR3aa: CASSPSVGREVYNEQFF
j_gene: TRBJ2-2; len: 14; v_gene: TRBV7-8; abundance: .; CDR3aa: CASSFNEGPGELFF
j_gene: TRBJ2-2; len: 12; v_gene: TRBV7-8; abundance: few; CDR3aa: CASSWETGELFF